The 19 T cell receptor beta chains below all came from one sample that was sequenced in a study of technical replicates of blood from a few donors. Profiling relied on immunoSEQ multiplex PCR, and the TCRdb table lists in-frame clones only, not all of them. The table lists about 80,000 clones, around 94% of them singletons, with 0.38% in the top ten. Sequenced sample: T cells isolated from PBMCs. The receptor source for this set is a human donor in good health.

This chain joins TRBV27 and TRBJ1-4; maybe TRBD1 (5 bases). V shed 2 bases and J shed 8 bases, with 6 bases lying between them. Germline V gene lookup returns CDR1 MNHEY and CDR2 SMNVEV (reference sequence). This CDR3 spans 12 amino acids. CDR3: CASSLKGEKLFF. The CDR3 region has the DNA TGTGCCAGCAGTTTAAAGGGGGAAAAACTGTTTTTT.

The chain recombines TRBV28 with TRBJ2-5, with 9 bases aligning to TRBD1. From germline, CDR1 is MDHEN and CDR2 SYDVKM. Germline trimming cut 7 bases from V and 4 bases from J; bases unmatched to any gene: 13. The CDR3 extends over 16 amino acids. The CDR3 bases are TGTGCCAGCACCCTAGACCGGGACAGGGCCGGAGAGACCCAGTACTTC. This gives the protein CASTLDRDRAGETQYF.

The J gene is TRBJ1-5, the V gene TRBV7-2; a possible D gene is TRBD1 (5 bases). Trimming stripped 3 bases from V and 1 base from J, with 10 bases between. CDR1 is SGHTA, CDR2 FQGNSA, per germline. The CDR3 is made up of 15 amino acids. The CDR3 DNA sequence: TGTGCCAGCAGCTTTGGCGGGGGAAGCAATCAGCCCCAGCATTTT. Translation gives CASSFGGGSNQPQHF.

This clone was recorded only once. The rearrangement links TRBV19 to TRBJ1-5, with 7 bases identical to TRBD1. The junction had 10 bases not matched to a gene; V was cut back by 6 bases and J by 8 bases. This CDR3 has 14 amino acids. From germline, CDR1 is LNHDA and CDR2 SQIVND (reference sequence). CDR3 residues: CASRRGQLREPQHF. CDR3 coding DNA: TGTGCCAGTAGAAGGGGACAGTTAAGAGAGCCCCAGCATTTT. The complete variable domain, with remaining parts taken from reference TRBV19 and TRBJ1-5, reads DGGITQSPKYLFRKEGQNVTLSCEQNLNHDAMYWYRQDPGQGLRLIYYSQIVNDFQKGDIAEGYSVSREKKESFPLTVTSAQKNPTAFYLCASRRGQLREPQHFGDGTRLSIL.

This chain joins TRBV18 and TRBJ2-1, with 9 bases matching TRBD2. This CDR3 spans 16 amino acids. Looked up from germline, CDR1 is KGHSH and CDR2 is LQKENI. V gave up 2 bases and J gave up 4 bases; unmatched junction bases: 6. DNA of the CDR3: TGTGCCAGCTCACCAGGATCTACTAGCGGGTACAATGAGCAGTTCTTC. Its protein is CASSPGSTSGYNEQFF.

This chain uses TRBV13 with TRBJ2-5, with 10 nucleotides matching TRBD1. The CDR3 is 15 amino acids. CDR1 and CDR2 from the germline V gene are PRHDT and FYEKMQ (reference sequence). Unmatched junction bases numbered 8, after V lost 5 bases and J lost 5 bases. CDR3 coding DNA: TGTGCCAGCAGCCCACGCGACAGGGGGCGGGAGACCCAGTACTTC. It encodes CASSPRDRGRETQYF.

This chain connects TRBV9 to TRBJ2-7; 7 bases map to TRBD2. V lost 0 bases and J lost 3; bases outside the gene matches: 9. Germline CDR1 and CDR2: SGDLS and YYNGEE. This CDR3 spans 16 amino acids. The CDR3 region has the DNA TGTGCCAGCAGCGTAGGGGGAGGGGAACAATTCTACGAGCAGTACTTC. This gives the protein CASSVGGGEQFYEQYF.

This CDR3 is CASSIALAGHTGELFF. CDR3 nucleotide sequence: TGTGCCAGTAGTATAGCCCTAGCGGGACACACCGGGGAGCTGTTTTTT. The rearrangement uses TRBV19 and TRBJ2-2; the match to TRBD2 covers 9 bases. The V segment lost 1 base and the J segment 3 bases; nucleotides outside the gene matches: 3. The CDR3 is 16 residues long. Germline V gene sequence: CDR1 LNHDA, CDR2 SQIVND (reference sequence).

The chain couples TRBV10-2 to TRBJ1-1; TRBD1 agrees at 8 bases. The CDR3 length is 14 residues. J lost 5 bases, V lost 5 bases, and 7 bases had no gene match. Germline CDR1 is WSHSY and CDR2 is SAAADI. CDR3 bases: TGCGCCAGCAGTTCAAGGACAGGGAATACTGAAGCTTTCTTT. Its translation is CASSSRTGNTEAFF.

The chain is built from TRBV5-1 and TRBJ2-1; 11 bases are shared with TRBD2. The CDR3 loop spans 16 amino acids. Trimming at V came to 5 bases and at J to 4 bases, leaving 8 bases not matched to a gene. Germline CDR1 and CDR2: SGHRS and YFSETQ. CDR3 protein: CASSRETSGVYNEQFF. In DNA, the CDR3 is TGCGCCAGCAGTCGAGAGACTAGCGGGGTATACAATGAGCAGTTCTTC.

The CDR3 loop reads CASRLNSGLVYNEQFF. In nucleotides, the CDR3 is TGTGCCAGCAGGTTGAACTCGGGACTGGTCTACAATGAGCAGTTCTTC. The chain links TRBV28 to TRBJ2-1; D perhaps matches TRBD2 (6 bases). The germline CDR1 and CDR2 sequences are MDHEN and SYDVKM. This CDR3 is built from 16 residues. The germline V and J ends were trimmed by 6 bases and 3 bases, with 18 bases remaining between them.

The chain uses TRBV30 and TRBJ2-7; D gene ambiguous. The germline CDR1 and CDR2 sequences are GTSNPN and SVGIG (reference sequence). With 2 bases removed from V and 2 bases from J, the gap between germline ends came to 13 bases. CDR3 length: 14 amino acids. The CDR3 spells CAWSRGLVTYEQYF. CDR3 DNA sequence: TGTGCCTGGAGTAGAGGTCTGGTAACCTACGAGCAGTACTTC.

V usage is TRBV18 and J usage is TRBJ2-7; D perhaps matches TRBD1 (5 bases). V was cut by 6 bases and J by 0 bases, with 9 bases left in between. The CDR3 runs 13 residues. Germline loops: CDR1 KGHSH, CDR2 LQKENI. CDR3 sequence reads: CASSGDSSYEQYF. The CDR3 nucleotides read TGTGCCAGCTCCGGAGACAGCTCCTACGAGCAGTACTTC.

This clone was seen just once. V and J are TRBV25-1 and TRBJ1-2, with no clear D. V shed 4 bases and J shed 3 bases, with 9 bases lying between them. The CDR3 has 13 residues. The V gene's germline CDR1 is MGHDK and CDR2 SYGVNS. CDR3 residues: CASSAGVDYGYTF. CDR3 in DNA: TGTGCCAGCAGTGCCGGGGTGGACTATGGCTACACCTTC.

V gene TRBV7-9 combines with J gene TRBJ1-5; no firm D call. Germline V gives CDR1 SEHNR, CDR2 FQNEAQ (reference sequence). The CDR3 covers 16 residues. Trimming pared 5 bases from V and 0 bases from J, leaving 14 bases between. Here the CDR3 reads CASSVGLEYSNQPQHF. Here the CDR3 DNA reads TGTGCCAGCAGCGTAGGACTGGAGTATAGCAATCAGCCCCAGCATTTT. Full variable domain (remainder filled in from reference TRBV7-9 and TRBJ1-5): DTGVSQNPRHKITKRGQNVTFRCDPISEHNRLYWYRQTLGQGPEFLTYFQNEAQLEKSRLLSDRFSAERPKGSFSTLEIQRTEQGDSAMYLCASSVGLEYSNQPQHFGDGTRLSIL.

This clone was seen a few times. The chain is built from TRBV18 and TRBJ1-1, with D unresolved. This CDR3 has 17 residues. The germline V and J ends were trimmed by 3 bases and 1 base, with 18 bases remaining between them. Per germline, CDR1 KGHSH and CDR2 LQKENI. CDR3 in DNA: TGTGCCAGCTCACCTTCTACCTTTGAATATTGGAACACTGAAGCTTTCTTT. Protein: CASSPSTFEYWNTEAFF.

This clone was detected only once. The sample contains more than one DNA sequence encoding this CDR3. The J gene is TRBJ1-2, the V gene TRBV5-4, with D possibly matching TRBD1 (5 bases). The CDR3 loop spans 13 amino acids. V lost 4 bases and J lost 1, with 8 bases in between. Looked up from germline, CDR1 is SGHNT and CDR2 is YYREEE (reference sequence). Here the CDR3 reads CASSLGGNYGYTF. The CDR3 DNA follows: TGTGCCAGCAGCCTCGGGGGTAACTATGGCTACACCTTC.

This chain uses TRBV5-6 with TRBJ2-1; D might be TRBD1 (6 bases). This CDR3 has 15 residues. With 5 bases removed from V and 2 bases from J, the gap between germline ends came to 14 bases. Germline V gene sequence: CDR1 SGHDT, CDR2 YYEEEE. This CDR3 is CASSFRRGAYNEQFF. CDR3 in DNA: TGTGCCAGCAGTTTTCGCAGGGGCGCCTACAATGAGCAGTTCTTC.

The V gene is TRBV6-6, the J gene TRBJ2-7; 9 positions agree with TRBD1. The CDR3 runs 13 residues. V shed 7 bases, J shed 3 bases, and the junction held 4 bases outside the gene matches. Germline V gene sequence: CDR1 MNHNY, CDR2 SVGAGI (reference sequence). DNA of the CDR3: TGTGCCAGCACGCGACAGGGGGGCTACGAGCAGTACTTC. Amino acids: CASTRQGGYEQYF.